Each of the 4 T cell receptor beta chains below was sequenced from the same sample in a study of T cell changes during pregnancy in multiple sclerosis. Sequenced by immunoSEQ multiplex PCR; TCRdb stores in-frame clones only, minus some. The sample consists of about 84,000 clones, approximately 95% of them appearing once. Here the sequenced sample was peripheral blood, taken in the second trimester of pregnancy. Receptors were obtained from a female donor in good health, enrolled as a control in a pregnancy study.

This chain joins TRBV27 and TRBJ2-2; D is uncertain. The CDR3 runs 15 residues. V dropped 4 bases and J dropped 6 bases, with 15 bases sitting between them. Germline loops: CDR1 MNHEY, CDR2 SMNVEV (reference sequence). The CDR3 nucleotides are TGTGCCAGCAGTTCCCCCCTGCGGAGTTCCGGGGAGCTGTTTTTT. It translates to CASSSPLRSSGELFF.

This CDR3 is CATNGQSSYNEQFF. The CDR3 region has the DNA TGTGCCACCAACGGACAGAGCTCCTACAATGAGCAGTTCTTC. The chain combines TRBV15 with TRBJ2-1; possible D gene TRBD1, 6 bases. The CDR3 consists of 14 residues. The germline CDR1 and CDR2 sequences are LNHNV and YYDKDF (reference sequence). Deletions cut 7 bases from V and 0 bases from J, with 10 bases between.

The J gene is TRBJ1-1, the V gene TRBV7-9, with 9 bases lining up with TRBD1. The CDR3 covers 17 residues. From germline, CDR1 is SEHNR and CDR2 FQNEAQ (reference sequence). With 7 bases clipped from V and 5 bases from J, the junction kept 17 bases outside the gene matches. The CDR3 region is CASTSFRIRQGGTEAFF. The CDR3 nucleotides read TGTGCCAGCACTTCGTTTAGAATACGACAGGGGGGTACTGAAGCTTTCTTT.

The J gene is TRBJ1-3, the V gene TRBV6-5, with D possibly TRBD1 on 5 matching bases. Germline V gene sequence: CDR1 MNHEY, CDR2 SVGAGI. This CDR3 is 16 amino acids long. With 0 bases removed from V and 0 bases from J, the gap between germline ends came to 9 bases. The CDR3 region has the DNA TGTGCCAGCAGTTACTCTGGACACCCCTCTGGAAACACCATATATTTT. As protein: CASSYSGHPSGNTIYF.